This T cell receptor (beta chain) was retrieved from a study of blood T cell repertoires in COVID-19. Some clones are missing from TCRdb's copy, which holds only in-frame ones; the method was immunoSEQ multiplex PCR. There are 150,000 to 200,000 clones in the sample; more than 65% occur only once, and around a sixth lies in the top ten. Germline CDR1 is SEHNR and CDR2 is FQNEAQ (reference sequence). The CDR3 covers 16 residues. Deletions cut 1 base from V and 5 bases from J, with 14 bases between. The source of this sequence is a woman in her forties or fifties with acute COVID-19. What was sequenced was PBMCs or T cells enriched from blood (not recorded which). V is TRBV7-9 and J is TRBJ1-4, with D possibly matching TRBD1 (5 bases). This CDR3 reads CASSLGQPAPNEKLFF. DNA for the CDR3: TGTGCCAGCAGCTTAGGACAGCCTGCCCCGAATGAAAAACTGTTTTTT.